Listed below are T cell receptor beta chains from one sample, sequenced in a study of T cell responses to AZD1222 COVID-19 vaccine. The data were produced by immunoSEQ multiplex PCR, yet TCRdb's version contains in-frame clones alone and is incomplete. Found here are 100,000 to 150,000 clones, roughly nine tenths of them singletons; the top ten hold about 2.7%. The material was peripheral blood, obtained on day 0 of AZD1222 vaccination. Receptors originate from an adult in good health. CDR3s include the opening cysteine and the closing phenylalanine or tryptophan. Each record gives: J gene, V gene, D gene, clone size, CDR3 DNA, CDR3 protein. The D gene is left open where the match is weak. Clone size is shown for a subset of rows, as once, few, many or a class of expanded clone.

J: TRBJ1-1; V: TRBV25-1; D: -; size: -; DNA: TGTGCCAGCAGTGTCTTCGGGGGCGAGAACACTGAAGCTTTCTTT; CDR3: CASSVFGGENTEAFF
J: TRBJ1-2; V: TRBV10-3; D: -; size: -; DNA: TGTGCCATCAGTGAGTCGGGCGGGACCGCGTATGGCTACACCTTC; CDR3: CAISESGGTAYGYTF
J: TRBJ2-3; V: TRBV7-3; D: -; size: -; DNA: TGTGCCAGCAGCCCCCTGGGGAGGGGGCGGTACACAGATACGCAGTATTTT; CDR3: CASSPLGRGRYTDTQYF
J: TRBJ2-1; V: TRBV3-1/TRBV3-2; D: -; size: -; DNA: TGTGCCAGCACCGCATTAGGGGGTCGAGTGGAAGGTGAGCAGTTCTTC; CDR3: CASTALGGRVEGEQFF
J: TRBJ1-1; V: TRBV14; D: -; size: -; DNA: TGTGCCAGCAGCCGAGTTGGGGCCGGCCCTGAAGCTTTCTTT; CDR3: CASSRVGAGPEAFF
J: TRBJ1-2; V: TRBV18; D: -; size: -; DNA: TGTGCCAGCTCACCATCGGACGTCTATGGCTACACCTTC; CDR3: CASSPSDVYGYTF
J: TRBJ1-2; V: TRBV19; D: -; size: -; DNA: TGTGCCAGTAGTTCCCACGGGAGGGACGCCAACTATGGCTACACCTTC; CDR3: CASSSHGRDANYGYTF
J: TRBJ2-1; V: TRBV24-1; D: -; size: once; DNA: TGTGCCACCAGTGACCAGGGTCGGCAGTTCTTC; CDR3: CATSDQGRQFF
J: TRBJ1-2; V: TRBV9; D: -; size: -; DNA: TGTGCCAGCAGCGTAGGGTCAGCGCTCGATGGCTACACCTTC; CDR3: CASSVGSALDGYTF
J: TRBJ2-3; V: TRBV19; D: -; size: -; DNA: TGTGCCAGTAGTCAAGGTTCCCTCGTGGATACGCAGTATTTT; CDR3: CASSQGSLVDTQYF
J: TRBJ2-1; V: TRBV9; D: -; size: -; DNA: TGTGCCAGCAGCGTAGGGGCAGGGGCAACCTACAATGAGCAGTTCTTC; CDR3: CASSVGAGATYNEQFF
J: TRBJ1-5; V: TRBV19; D: TRBD1; size: -; DNA: TGTGCCAGTAGTACCCTAGACAGGGGTGGCAATCAGCCCCAGCATTTT; CDR3: CASSTLDRGGNQPQHF
J: TRBJ2-5; V: TRBV2; D: TRBD1; size: -; DNA: TGTGCCACGCTCACAGGGGGCAATCAAGAGACCCAGTACTTC; CDR3: CATLTGGNQETQYF
J: TRBJ1-2; V: TRBV5-1; D: -; size: -; DNA: TGCGCCAGCAGCTTTCAGGGTCAAAACTATGGCTACACCTTC; CDR3: CASSFQGQNYGYTF
J: TRBJ2-7; V: TRBV7-9; D: TRBD1; size: once; DNA: TGTGCCAGCAGCCCCCGAGACAGGGACACCTACGAGCAGTACTTC; CDR3: CASSPRDRDTYEQYF
J: TRBJ1-6; V: TRBV6-2/TRBV6-3; D: -; size: once; DNA: TGTGCCAGCAGTTACTCGACCCAATCCTCACCCCTCCACTTT; CDR3: CASSYSTQSSPLHF
J: TRBJ2-7; V: TRBV4-2; D: TRBD2; size: -; DNA: TGTGCCAGCAGCCAATACCCTCGGGGGGGCACCTACGAGCAGTACTTC; CDR3: CASSQYPRGGTYEQYF
J: TRBJ2-4; V: TRBV4-1; D: -; size: -; DNA: TGCGCCAGCAGCCCGTTGGGCGGGACTGAAAAAAACATTCAGTACTTC; CDR3: CASSPLGGTEKNIQYF
J: TRBJ2-3; V: TRBV7-9; D: TRBD1; size: once; DNA: TGTGCCAGCAGCGCCAGGACAGGGCGCACAGATACGCAGTATTTT; CDR3: CASSARTGRTDTQYF
J: TRBJ2-5; V: TRBV4-3; D: TRBD1; size: -; DNA: TGCGCCAGCAGCCAAGGTCCTCCGGGACAGCAAGAGACCCAGTACTTC; CDR3: CASSQGPPGQQETQYF
J: TRBJ2-7; V: TRBV6-5; D: -; size: -; DNA: TGTGCCAGCAGTTACTCCTCCGCGGTCTACGAGCAGTACTTC; CDR3: CASSYSSAVYEQYF
J: TRBJ2-2; V: TRBV5-4; D: TRBD2; size: -; DNA: TGTGCCAGCAGCAGCGGGACTAGCGGGAGGGCCGGGGAGCTGTTTTTT; CDR3: CASSSGTSGRAGELFF
J: TRBJ2-7; V: TRBV12-3/TRBV12-4; D: TRBD1; size: -; DNA: TGTGCCAGCAGCTTAACAGGGGACGAGCAGTACTTC; CDR3: CASSLTGDEQYF
J: TRBJ1-4; V: TRBV7-6; D: -; size: -; DNA: TGTGCCAGCAGCTTATTACCCTCAGGGAGGTTTGAAAAACTGTTTTTT; CDR3: CASSLLPSGRFEKLFF
J: TRBJ2-1; V: TRBV24-1; D: TRBD2; size: -; DNA: TGTGCCACCAGTGTAAGACTAGCAAGGAGGAATGAGCAGTTCTTC; CDR3: CATSVRLARRNEQFF
J: TRBJ1-3; V: TRBV11-3; D: -; size: -; DNA: TGTGCCAGCAGCTCCCACAGGGCTGGAAACACCATATATTTT; CDR3: CASSSHRAGNTIYF
J: TRBJ1-2; V: TRBV10-2; D: TRBD1; size: -; DNA: TGCGCCACAATTGACAGGGCTGGCTACACCTTC; CDR3: CATIDRAGYTF
J: TRBJ2-2; V: TRBV27; D: -; size: -; DNA: TGTGCCAGCAGTAGAGTGAGCGGGGAGCTGTTTTTT; CDR3: CASSRVSGELFF
J: TRBJ1-3; V: TRBV27; D: -; size: -; DNA: TGTGCCAGCAGTCCTCAGGCAGGGAAGGCTGCTGGAAACACCATATATTTT; CDR3: CASSPQAGKAAGNTIYF
J: TRBJ1-2; V: TRBV27; D: -; size: -; DNA: TGTGCCAGCAGCTTTTCTACGGACGGGTCTGTTGGGGGCTACACCTTC; CDR3: CASSFSTDGSVGGYTF
J: TRBJ2-1; V: TRBV5-5; D: -; size: -; DNA: TGTGCCAGCAGCTTGAGGGCGACCGGGACCAGAAACCACCACAATGAGCAGTTCTTC; CDR3: CASSLRATGTRNHHNEQFF
J: TRBJ1-1; V: TRBV18; D: -; size: -; DNA: TGTGCCAGCTCGGATACTTGGAACACTGAAGCTTTCTTT; CDR3: CASSDTWNTEAFF
J: TRBJ2-7; V: TRBV19; D: TRBD1; size: -; DNA: TGTGCCAGTAGTGTAACAGGGGGCGCGGTTGGCGAGCAGTACTTC; CDR3: CASSVTGGAVGEQYF
J: TRBJ2-3; V: TRBV6-4; D: TRBD1; size: -; DNA: TGTGCCAGCAGTGAACAGGGGGCTACAGATACGCAGTATTTT; CDR3: CASSEQGATDTQYF
J: TRBJ2-3; V: TRBV25-1; D: -; size: -; DNA: TGTGCCAGCAGTGCTGGATACGATACGCAGTATTTT; CDR3: CASSAGYDTQYF
J: TRBJ1-1; V: TRBV5-4; D: -; size: -; DNA: TGTGCCAGCAGCCCGGGAGTGAGTGGTACTGAAGCTTTCTTT; CDR3: CASSPGVSGTEAFF
J: TRBJ1-5; V: TRBV27; D: -; size: -; DNA: TGTGCCAGCAGTTTATCCCCTTTACAATCCCAGCATTTT; CDR3: CASSLSPLQSQHF